The next 14 T cell receptor beta chains were all read from a single sample in a study of esophageal squamous cell carcinoma under preoperative chemotherapy. Specified time point: before preoperative PTX-NDP chemotherapy. TCRdb reprocessed the PCR reads with MiXCR, giving one entry per CDR3 protein. This sample carries roughly 12,000 distinct CDR3 sequences, approximately 50% of them seen once, and the ten largest clones take over 15%. Collection took place from a patient given preoperative chemotherapy. These receptors came from a human donor with esophageal squamous cell carcinoma. The donor label of this sample is uncertain.

CDR3 sequence: CASSLRTGANTEAQYF. The CDR3 bases are TGTGCCAGCAGTCTTCGGACAGGGGCGAACACAGAGGCGCAGTATTTT. The chain links TRBV6-1 to TRBJ2-2, with 9 bases matching TRBD1. The end of the DNA fits TRBJ2-3 better, so the J call may be wrong. This CDR3 comprises 16 residues. Germline CDR1 is MNHNS and CDR2 is SASEGT.

This sequence joins TRBV12-3 or TRBV12-4 and TRBJ2-1; perhaps TRBD2 as D (6 bases). The J call is in doubt because the DNA end fits TRBJ2-7 better. The length of the CDR3 is 15 residues. This CDR3 reads CASSLRGSGFYEQYF. The CDR3 DNA reads TGTGCCAGCAGCCTTCGGGGTAGCGGATTCTACGAGCAGTACTTC.

The V and J genes are TRBV4-1 and TRBJ2-3; TRBD2 matches 11 bases. The V and J ends lost 1 base and 2 bases, in that order; junction bases with no gene match: 8. The CDR3 totals 18 residues. The germline gives CDR1 MGHRA, CDR2 YSYEKL. The CDR3 region has the DNA TGCGCCAGCAGCCAAGGACTAGCGGGATCCCTCCACACAGATACGCAGTATTTT. Translating gives CASSQGLAGSLHTDTQYF.

This clonotype was found many times. The rearrangement links TRBV27 to TRBJ2-5; no clear D gene. The CDR3 runs to 16 residues. V lost 3 bases and J lost 4, with 18 bases in between. CDR1 is MNHEY, CDR2 SMNVEV, per germline (reference sequence). This CDR3 is CASSLAPASIVETQYF. CDR3 nucleotide sequence: TGTGCCAGCAGTTTGGCCCCGGCGAGTATTGTAGAGACCCAGTACTTC.

The rearrangement joins TRBV6-5 to TRBJ1-2; D is perhaps TRBD1 (6 bases). Germline CDR1 MNHEY, CDR2 SVGAGI. V dropped 4 bases and J dropped 5 bases, with 17 bases sitting between them. The CDR3 totals 15 residues. The CDR3 sequence is CASSLKTGIPYGYTF. CDR3 coding DNA: TGTGCCAGCAGTTTAAAGACAGGAATACCTTATGGCTACACCTTC.

This sequence joins TRBV6-1 and TRBJ2-1; 7 bases align to TRBD2. The DNA end lines up better with TRBJ2-7; the J call may be wrong. Germline assignment: CDR1 MNHNS and CDR2 SASEGT. The CDR3 has 15 amino acids. The DNA of the CDR3 is TGTGCCAGCAGTGACCGGACTAGACTTTACAATGAGCAGTACTTC. Encoded protein: CASSDRTRLYNEQYF.

The chain has TRBV30 and TRBJ2-3; D may be TRBD2 (6 bases). This CDR3 comprises 15 residues. V lost 0 bases and J 1 base, leaving 11 bases between the germline ends. Germline CDR1 GTSNPN, CDR2 SVGIG (reference sequence). CDR3 sequence: CAWSVGGYGTDTQYF. The CDR3 DNA sequence: TGTGCCTGGAGTGTTGGGGGGTATGGCACAGATACGCAGTATTTT. Full variable domain (remainder filled in from reference TRBV30 and TRBJ2-3): SQTIHQWPATLVQPVGSPLSLECTVEGTSNPNLYWYRQAAGRGLQLLFYSVGIGQISSEVPQNLSASRPQDRQFILSSKKLLLSDSGFYLCAWSVGGYGTDTQYFGPGTRLTVL.

The chain is built from TRBV6-1 and TRBJ2-2; D may match TRBD1 or TRBD2 (6 bases each). Trimming removed 5 bases at V and 13 bases at J, with 17 bases between. Germline V gene sequence: CDR1 MNHNS, CDR2 SASEGT. The CDR3 loop spans 13 amino acids. CDR3 amino acids: CASSPGGTEALFF. The CDR3 DNA follows: TGTGCCAGCAGTCCCGGGGGCACCGAGGCGCTGTTTTTT.

This clonotype has a count of ten or more. The rearrangement links TRBV7-6 to TRBJ2-1; D unclear. The germline V and J ends were trimmed by 1 base and 7 bases, with 8 bases remaining between them. The CDR3 is made up of 13 amino acids. Germline CDR1 reads SGHVS; CDR2 reads FNYEAQ. This chain's CDR3 is CASSLVPSNEQFF. CDR3 in DNA: TGTGCCAGCAGCTTAGTCCCGAGTAATGAGCAGTTCTTC.

The V call is TRBV6-1, the J call TRBJ2-3; 7 nucleotides align to TRBD2. Germline-derived CDR1 and CDR2 are MNHNS and SASEGT. J lost 4 bases, V lost 6 bases, and 10 bases had no gene match. This CDR3 has 15 amino acids. CDR3 DNA: TGTGCCAGCAGGCAAAGGGACTATCGCTCAGATACGCAGTATTTT. Translation gives CASRQRDYRSDTQYF.

The genes are TRBV25-1 and TRBJ2-1; TRBD1 or TRBD2 may be the D gene (5 bases each). The V end was cut by 3 bases, the J end by 0 bases, with 15 bases between. This CDR3 contains 17 residues. CDR1 and CDR2 from the germline V gene are MGHDK and SYGVNS. Written as DNA, the CDR3 is TGTGCCAGCAGTGATGTTTCCGGGACCAGCTCCTACAATGAGCAGTTCTTC. Amino acid sequence: CASSDVSGTSSYNEQFF.

The chain has TRBV10-3 and TRBJ2-5; tentatively, D is TRBD1 (5 bases). Germline V gives CDR1 ENHRY, CDR2 SYGVKD. The CDR3 totals 14 residues. CDR3 protein: CAGKGGWGPETQYF. The CDR3 DNA reads as TGTGCGGGGAAGGGCGGCTGGGGCCCAGAGACCCAGTACTTC.

About this clonotype itself: One end of the junction does not line up with germline, which may come from a read error. J is TRBJ2-4 and V is TRBV6-4; 7 bases line up with TRBD1. Germline-derived CDR1 and CDR2 are MRHNA and SNTAGT. This CDR3 is 16 amino acids long. The CDR3, as DNA: TGTGCCAGCAGTGACAGGGGGCCGGGTGCCAACAACATTCAGTACTTC. It specifies CASSDRGPGANNIQYF.

This sequence joins TRBV27 and TRBJ2-3; 15 bases are a match to TRBD2. The tail of the sequence fits TRBJ2-1 better, so the J call may be wrong. Germline loops: CDR1 MNHEY, CDR2 SMNVEV (reference sequence). The CDR3 spans 20 residues. The CDR3 spells CASSSEGGLAGGSGYNEQFF. CDR3 sequence (DNA): TGTGCCAGCAGTTCCGAGGGAGGACTAGCGGGAGGGTCAGGCTACAATGAGCAGTTCTTC.